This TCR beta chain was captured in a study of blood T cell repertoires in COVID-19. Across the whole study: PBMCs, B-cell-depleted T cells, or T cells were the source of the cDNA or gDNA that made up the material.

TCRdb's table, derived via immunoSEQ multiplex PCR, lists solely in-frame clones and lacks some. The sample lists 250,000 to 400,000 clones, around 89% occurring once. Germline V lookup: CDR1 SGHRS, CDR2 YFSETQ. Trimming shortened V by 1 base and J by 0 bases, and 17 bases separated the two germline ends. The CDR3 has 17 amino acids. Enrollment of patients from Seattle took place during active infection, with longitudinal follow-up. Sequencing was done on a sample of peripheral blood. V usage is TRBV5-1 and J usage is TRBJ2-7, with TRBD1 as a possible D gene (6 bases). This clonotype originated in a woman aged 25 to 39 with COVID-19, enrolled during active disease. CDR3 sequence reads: CASSLRQGMGYSYEQYF. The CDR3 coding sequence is TGCGCCAGCAGCTTGCGGCAGGGGATGGGGTACTCCTACGAGCAGTACTTC.